These 18 T cell receptor beta chains were sequenced from one sample in a study of blood T cell repertoires in COVID-19. Assay: immunoSEQ multiplex PCR; the TCRdb copy retains only in-frame clones and omits some. The sample includes 200,000 or so clones, around 82% of them seen just once. Sequencing input: PBMCs or T cells enriched from blood (not recorded which). All receptors derive from a woman between 45 and 65 years old who had been exposed to COVID-19.

This chain uses TRBV6-5 with TRBJ1-1; 9 nucleotides line up with TRBD1. Unmatched junction bases numbered 4, after V lost 7 bases and J lost 10 bases. Germline V CDR1 and CDR2: MNHEY, SVGAGI. The length of the CDR3 is 11 residues. This CDR3 reads CASKSQGAAFF. DNA for the CDR3: TGTGCCAGCAAGTCACAGGGGGCAGCTTTCTTT.

The V call is TRBV30, the J call TRBJ2-5, with 11 bases lining up with TRBD2. CDR3 length equals 15 residues. The V segment lost 2 bases and the J segment 2 bases; nucleotides outside the gene matches: 4. Germline V lookup: CDR1 GTSNPN, CDR2 SVGIG (reference sequence). CDR3 DNA sequence: TGTGCCTGGAGTCCGGGACTAGCGGTACAAGAGACCCAGTACTTC. As protein: CAWSPGLAVQETQYF.

The count of this clone is one. This chain joins TRBV29-1 and TRBJ2-2; weak D call: TRBD2 (7 bases). Trimming left V 2 bases short and J 3 bases short, with 13 bases between. The CDR3 loop spans 15 amino acids. The germline V gene has CDR1 SQVTM and CDR2 ANQGSEA. The CDR3 spells CSVERGGLDTGELFF. The CDR3 coding sequence is TGCAGCGTTGAAAGGGGGGGATTAGACACCGGGGAGCTGTTTTTT.

The chain couples TRBV21-1 to TRBJ1-2; TRBD1, as called in the table, went unchecked against the DNA. TRBV21-1 is a pseudogene locus. The CDR3 loop spans 13 amino acids. CDR3 in amino acids: CASSARTQGGYTF. The CDR3 coding sequence is TGTGCCAGCAGCGCACGGACACAGGGTGGCTACACCTTC.

The rearrangement uses TRBV13 and TRBJ2-7; 14 nucleotides match TRBD2. Germline V gene data show CDR1 as PRHDT and CDR2 as FYEKMQ (reference sequence). V shed 4 bases and J 6 bases; nucleotides not matched to a gene: 5. The CDR3 spans 15 residues. For the CDR3, the DNA is TGTGCCAGCAGCTCCGGACTAGCGGGGGGTGGCGAGCAGTACTTC. Protein sequence: CASSSGLAGGGEQYF.

J is TRBJ2-2 and V is TRBV7-9; D remains ambiguous. Germline values: CDR1 SEHNR, CDR2 FQNEAQ (reference sequence). Trimming left V 2 bases short and J 0 bases short, with 7 bases between. The CDR3 length is 15 residues. The DNA of the CDR3 is TGTGCCAGCAGCTTAAGAGCCGCGAACACCGGGGAGCTGTTTTTT. Translated, it gives CASSLRAANTGELFF.

The chain combines TRBV29-1 with TRBJ1-1; D remains ambiguous. The germline V gene has CDR1 SQVTM and CDR2 ANQGSEA. The CDR3 length is 17 residues. Deletions cut 0 bases from V and 1 base from J, with 18 bases between. CDR3 in amino acids: CSVEDPRGRPGNTEAFF. The CDR3, as DNA: TGCAGCGTTGAAGATCCCCGAGGGCGGCCGGGGAACACTGAAGCTTTCTTT.

The V and J genes are TRBV5-6 and TRBJ1-3, with D perhaps matching TRBD1 (6 bases). The germline CDR1 and CDR2 sequences are SGHDT and YYEEEE. The length of the CDR3 is 18 residues. V was clipped by 4 bases and J by 0 bases, with 20 bases between them. The CDR3 DNA follows: TGTGCCAGCAGCGTAACCGTGGACAGATTGGCCTCTGGAAACACCATATATTTT. It yields the protein CASSVTVDRLASGNTIYF.

This clone was detected only once. The chain employs TRBV5-8 and TRBJ1-6; D is ambiguous. Trimming stripped 1 base from V and 8 bases from J, with 7 bases between. Germline CDR1 SGHTS, CDR2 YDEGEE. The CDR3 loop spans 13 amino acids. The CDR3 sequence is CASSLRLDSPLHF. CDR3 bases: TGTGCCAGCAGCTTGAGATTAGATTCACCCCTCCACTTT.

V and J are TRBV27 and TRBJ1-1, with D perhaps TRBD1 (5 bases). CDR1 is MNHEY, CDR2 SMNVEV, per germline (reference sequence). The V end was cut by 3 bases, the J end by 3 bases, with 11 bases between. This CDR3 is 14 amino acids long. The DNA for the CDR3 is TGTGCCAGCAGTTTTTTAGGAGGGGACACTGAAGCTTTCTTT. Protein: CASSFLGGDTEAFF.

The chain carries TRBV6-1 and TRBJ2-5; 7 bases are shared with TRBD2. V trimming: 1 base; J trimming: 2 bases; junction bases outside the gene matches: 4. The CDR3 has 15 amino acids. Germline CDR1 reads MNHNS; CDR2 reads SASEGT. The CDR3 loop reads CASSEGASGQETQYF. The CDR3 DNA reads TGTGCCAGCAGTGAAGGGGCTAGCGGACAAGAGACCCAGTACTTC.

The J gene is TRBJ1-2, the V gene TRBV19; D is unresolved. CDR1 LNHDA and CDR2 SQIVND come from the germline V gene (reference sequence). The CDR3 runs 15 residues. Trimming took off 5 bases at V and 6 bases at J, with 19 bases between the two ends. CDR3: CASSLRQGGWDGYTF. The CDR3 bases are TGTGCCAGTAGTCTCCGCCAAGGAGGCTGGGATGGCTACACCTTC.

The chain recombines TRBV10-3 with TRBJ1-3; 7 bases match TRBD1. V trimming: 0 bases; J trimming: 3 bases; junction bases outside the gene matches: 5. The germline gives CDR1 ENHRY, CDR2 SYGVKD. This CDR3 comprises 16 residues. The CDR3 coding sequence is TGTGCCATCAGTGAGTCAGCGACAGGGATTGGAAACACCATATATTTT. It translates to CAISESATGIGNTIYF.

The chain recombines TRBV12-3 or TRBV12-4 with TRBJ1-2; D possibly corresponds to TRBD1 (5 bases). V was cut by 5 bases and J by 7 bases, with 11 bases left in between. The CDR3 contains 12 residues. CDR3 sequence: CASSTTGGGYTF. The CDR3 nucleotides read TGTGCCAGCAGTACCACCGGGGGTGGCTACACCTTC.

V usage is TRBV28 and J usage is TRBJ1-1, with 9 bases identical to TRBD1. The CDR3 is 14 amino acids. After removal of 4 bases from V and 0 bases from J, the junction contained 0 bases not matched to a gene. The V gene's germline CDR1 is MDHEN and CDR2 SYDVKM. Here the CDR3 DNA reads TGTGCCAGCAGTTGGACAGGGGTGAACACTGAAGCTTTCTTT. Protein product: CASSWTGVNTEAFF.

The chain combines TRBV4-3 with TRBJ1-5; D is uncertain. This CDR3 contains 15 residues. V lost 3 bases to trimming and J lost 1 base, with 10 bases between them. Germline assignment: CDR1 LGHNA and CDR2 YSLEER. The CDR3 protein is CASSQSAASNQPQHF. CDR3 sequence (DNA): TGCGCCAGCAGCCAGTCGGCGGCCAGCAATCAGCCCCAGCATTTT.

Only a few counts were recorded for this clone. This rearrangement joins TRBV28 to TRBJ2-3; TRBD1 might be the D (6 bases). The CDR3 is made up of 15 amino acids. Trimming pared 3 bases from V and 7 bases from J, leaving 17 bases between. The germline CDR1 and CDR2 sequences are MDHEN and SYDVKM. In DNA form, the CDR3 reads TGTGCCAGCAGTTTGGCGGCAGGGGTGAGATATACGCAGTATTTT. Its protein is CASSLAAGVRYTQYF.

This clone has just one count. The V gene is TRBV10-3, the J gene TRBJ1-1, with TRBD1 matching 8 bases. Germline CDR1 is ENHRY and CDR2 is SYGVKD. J was trimmed by 3 bases and V by 6 bases; bases with no gene match: 3. This CDR3 is built from 13 residues. CDR3 sequence (DNA): TGTGCCATCAGCAAACAGGGGGACACTGAAGCTTTCTTT. Encoded protein: CAISKQGDTEAFF.